The 32 T cell receptor beta chains below come from one sample, sequenced in a study of control samples from healthy donors and cancer patients. The data were produced by immunoSEQ multiplex PCR, yet TCRdb's version contains in-frame clones alone and is incomplete. The data show some 100,000 clones, 79% seen once. Sequencing was carried out using blood. The receptor set was obtained from a woman in her twenties or thirties in good health.

The chain links TRBV4-3 to TRBJ1-2; maybe TRBD1 (5 bases). The CDR3 is 17 residues long. CDR1 and CDR2 from the germline V gene are LGHNA and YSLEER. The V and J ends lost 0 bases and 8 bases respectively, with 22 bases between them. CDR3 bases: TGCGCCAGCAGCCAAGATTTGGGGGGATATCGGATTAGAGGCTACACCTTC. Protein product: CASSQDLGGYRIRGYTF.

V gene TRBV19 combines with J gene TRBJ2-5, with 12 bases identical to TRBD2. V was pared by 10 bases and J by 5 bases, with 5 bases of the junction left unmatched. Germline V CDR1 and CDR2: LNHDA, SQIVND (reference sequence). This CDR3 has 13 residues. The CDR3: CATSGLAGETQYF. The CDR3 bases are TGTGCCACTTCGGGACTAGCGGGCGAGACCCAGTACTTC.

V usage is TRBV3-1 (or the pseudogene TRBV3-2) and J usage is TRBJ1-1, with a tentative D call TRBD1 (6 bases). The CDR3 is 14 residues long. Trimming took 3 bases from V and 1 from J, leaving 9 bases between them. Germline-derived CDR1 and CDR2 are LGHDT and YNNKEL (reference sequence). CDR3 bases: TGTGCCAGCAGCCACTTACAGGGGAACACTGAAGCTTTCTTT. Translation gives CASSHLQGNTEAFF.

The rearrangement joins TRBV11-3 to TRBJ2-5; no reliable D call. The V end was cut by 0 bases, the J end by 7 bases, with 12 bases between. This CDR3 region has 14 residues. Germline CDR1 reads SGHNT; CDR2 reads YENEEA. CDR3 sequence: CASSLEGSSGTQYF. Written as DNA, the CDR3 is TGTGCCAGCAGCTTAGAGGGCAGTTCGGGGACCCAGTACTTC.

This clone was observed a few times. The V gene is TRBV11-2, the J gene TRBJ2-3, with D unclear. This CDR3 has 13 residues. Germline V CDR1 and CDR2: SGHAT, FQNNGV. Trimming pared 5 bases from V and 3 bases from J, leaving 9 bases between. The DNA for the CDR3 is TGTGCCAGCAGCGGGGTTGGGACAGATACGCAGTATTTT. It codes for CASSGVGTDTQYF.

The V call is TRBV6-5, the J call TRBJ1-2; D is undetermined. Germline V lookup: CDR1 MNHEY, CDR2 SVGAGI. The length of the CDR3 is 13 residues. Trimming took off 5 bases at V and 6 bases at J, with 13 bases between the two ends. The CDR3 here is CASSIEGRNGYTF. In DNA, the CDR3 is TGTGCCAGCAGTATAGAGGGTAGGAATGGCTACACCTTC.

The V call is TRBV14, the J call TRBJ1-6; 10 bases match TRBD1. After removal of 0 bases from V and 7 bases from J, the junction contained 6 bases not matched to a gene. CDR3 size: 17 residues. Germline V CDR1 and CDR2: SGHDN, FVKESK. The CDR3 coding sequence is TGTGCCAGCAGCCAAGAGAGGATGGGACAGGGGAATTCACCCCTCCACTTT. This gives the protein CASSQERMGQGNSPLHF.

This rearrangement joins TRBV10-3 to TRBJ2-3; D is possibly TRBD2 (6 bases). Germline V gives CDR1 ENHRY, CDR2 SYGVKD. The CDR3 loop spans 14 amino acids. V gave up 6 bases and J gave up 1 base, with 11 bases separating them. CDR3 loop: CAISWRGGTDTQYF. The CDR3 region has the DNA TGTGCCATCAGCTGGCGGGGAGGCACAGATACGCAGTATTTT.

The chain uses TRBV18 and TRBJ2-7; 8 positions agree with TRBD2. This CDR3 spans 15 amino acids. Trimming cost V 2 bases and J 0 bases; bases outside gene matches: 3. In germline, CDR1 is KGHSH, CDR2 LQKENI. The CDR3 region is CASSPRSGGSYEQYF. CDR3 nucleotides: TGTGCCAGCTCACCAAGGAGCGGGGGCTCCTACGAGCAGTACTTC.

This chain joins TRBV7-6 and TRBJ2-3; 10 bases line up with TRBD2. CDR3 length: 18 amino acids. Germline V gives CDR1 SGHVS, CDR2 FNYEAQ. The trim removed 3 bases at V and 5 bases at J, leaving 14 bases unmatched. CDR3 bases: TGTGCCAGCAGCTTGCGGGCTAGCGGGGGCCCCGAGAGAGATACGCAGTATTTT. Protein sequence: CASSLRASGGPERDTQYF.

The chain uses TRBV15 and TRBJ2-3; D is unresolved. Trimming took off 2 bases at V and 2 bases at J, with 8 bases between the two ends. CDR1 is LNHNV, CDR2 YYDKDF, per germline (reference sequence). This CDR3 comprises 14 residues. CDR3 DNA: TGTGCCACCAGCAGATCTGGGGACACAGATACGCAGTATTTT. Translation: CATSRSGDTDTQYF.

This sequence joins TRBV7-2 and TRBJ1-4; 12 bases agree with TRBD1. This CDR3 is built from 16 residues. Germline V gene sequence: CDR1 SGHTA, CDR2 FQGNSA. J lost 8 bases, V lost 7 bases, and 11 bases had no gene match. This CDR3 reads CASTHGDRGREEKLFF. CDR3 bases: TGTGCCAGCACCCATGGGGACAGGGGGCGAGAAGAAAAACTGTTTTTT.

The V gene is TRBV19, the J gene TRBJ2-2; the D is unclear. Germline loops: CDR1 LNHDA, CDR2 SQIVND (reference sequence). The CDR3 consists of 13 residues. V lost 3 bases, J lost 8 bases, and 10 bases lay in between. In DNA, the CDR3 is TGTGCCAGTAGTATGGGAAGGGCTGGGGAGCTGTTTTTT. Its translation is CASSMGRAGELFF.

On this clone: Compared with germline, one end of the junction differs, possibly owing to a read error. This rearrangement joins TRBV7-9 to TRBJ1-4; a weak D match, TRBD1 (6 bases). CDR3 length: 14 amino acids. Germline V lookup: CDR1 SEHNR, CDR2 FQNEAQ (reference sequence). The CDR3 is CASRLGQGNEKLFF. The CDR3 DNA sequence: TGTGCCAGCCGCTTGGGGCAGGGGAATGAAAAACTGTTTTTT. The whole variable domain, remainder taken from reference TRBV7-9 and TRBJ1-4, is DTGVSQNPRHKITKRGQNVTFRCDPISEHNRLYWYRQTLGQGPEFLTYFQNEAQLEKSRLLSDRFSAERPKGSFSTLEIQRTEQGDSAMYLCASRLGQGNEKLFFGSGTQLSVL.

The chain is built from TRBV2 and TRBJ2-5, with D unclear. The CDR3 has 13 residues. The V end was cut by 6 bases, the J end by 5 bases, with 13 bases between. Per the germline V gene, CDR1 is SNHLY and CDR2 is FYNNEI. CDR3 amino acids: CASRKGGRETQYF. The CDR3 DNA reads as TGTGCCAGCAGGAAAGGTGGACGGGAGACCCAGTACTTC.

This clone was detected only a few times. The J gene is TRBJ2-1, the V gene TRBV25-1, with 11 bases lining up with TRBD2. CDR3 length: 15 amino acids. Germline values: CDR1 MGHDK, CDR2 SYGVNS. Unmatched junction bases numbered 0, after V lost 1 base and J lost 4 bases. CDR3 sequence reads: CASSESSGRYNEQFF. DNA for the CDR3: TGTGCCAGCAGTGAATCTAGCGGGAGGTACAATGAGCAGTTCTTC.

The chain recombines TRBV19 with TRBJ2-1; 10 bases match TRBD2. Germline CDR1 and CDR2: LNHDA and SQIVND (reference sequence). The CDR3 consists of 15 residues. J gave up 5 bases and V 7 bases, and 8 bases lay outside the gene matches. This CDR3 is CASNKRGGQNNEQFF. The CDR3 nucleotides read TGTGCCAGTAATAAGCGGGGGGGCCAAAACAATGAGCAGTTCTTC.

J is TRBJ1-1 and V is TRBV6-6; tentatively, D is TRBD1 (5 bases). V lost 9 bases and J 3 bases, leaving 14 bases between the germline ends. Germline V lookup: CDR1 MNHNY, CDR2 SVGAGI (reference sequence). This CDR3 is 13 amino acids long. Here the CDR3 DNA reads TGTGCCAGTCTAGGGGTGTTTGACACTGAAGCTTTCTTT. Its translation: CASLGVFDTEAFF.

The DNA of the CDR3 is TGCACCAGCAGCCCTAGGACACAAGCCTACGAGCAGTACTTC. It yields the protein CTSSPRTQAYEQYF. The chain uses TRBV1 and TRBJ2-7; the DNA was not used to check the table's D call, TRBD1. TRBV1 is tagged as a pseudogene. The CDR3 is made up of 14 amino acids.

This chain connects TRBV5-1 to TRBJ2-5; either TRBD1 or TRBD2 may fit D (5 bases each). V lost 0 bases and J lost 4, with 13 bases in between. The CDR3 is 15 amino acids. CDR1 is SGHRS and CDR2 is YFSETQ in the germline V gene. The CDR3 loop is CASSLALGEPETQYF. The CDR3 nucleotides read TGCGCCAGCAGCTTGGCCCTGGGGGAGCCAGAGACCCAGTACTTC.

The J gene is TRBJ1-2, the V gene TRBV18, with TRBD1 identical over 8 bases. The CDR3 contains 15 residues. Trimming removed 3 bases from V and 4 bases from J; junction bases left unmatched: 7. Germline values: CDR1 KGHSH, CDR2 LQKENI. CDR3 DNA sequence: TGTGCCAGCTCACCGCAGGGGGCAAAAACCTATGGCTACACCTTC. Protein: CASSPQGAKTYGYTF.

This chain connects TRBV4-3 to TRBJ1-3, with TRBD1 matching over 7 bases. The germline gives CDR1 LGHNA, CDR2 YSLEER. This CDR3 has 15 amino acids. V dropped 6 bases and J dropped 0; count of bases not matched to a gene: 5. The CDR3 sequence: CASRPDRNSGNTIYF. The CDR3 bases are TGCGCCAGCAGACCGGACAGGAACTCTGGAAACACCATATATTTT.

The count of this clone is one. The genes are TRBV5-1 and TRBJ1-1; D is uncertain. V lost 4 bases, J lost 0 bases, and 16 bases lay in between. This CDR3 region has 16 residues. In germline, CDR1 is SGHRS, CDR2 YFSETQ. The CDR3 loop is CASSPRPARVNTEAFF. The DNA for the CDR3 is TGCGCCAGCAGCCCACGACCCGCGAGAGTGAACACTGAAGCTTTCTTT.

CDR3 nucleotides: TGTGCCAGCAGCTTCTATTTTGGCAGCTACCTCGCTAACTATGGCTACACCTTC. Translating gives CASSFYFGSYLANYGYTF. The chain combines TRBV5-6 with TRBJ1-2; D is undetermined. Between the trimmed V and J ends, which lost 2 bases and 0 bases, there was a span of 20 bases. The length of the CDR3 is 18 residues. Germline V gives CDR1 SGHDT, CDR2 YYEEEE. Combining the CDR3 with reference TRBV5-6 and TRBJ1-2 gives the whole variable domain DAGVTQSPTHLIKTRGQQVTLRCSPKSGHDTVSWYQQALGQGPQFIFQYYEEEERQRGNFPDRFSGHQFPNYSSELNVNALLLGDSALYLCASSFYFGSYLANYGYTFGSGTRLTVV.

V usage is TRBV10-3 and J usage is TRBJ1-1; D call uncertain. Trimming removed 4 bases at V and 0 bases at J, with 9 bases between. Germline V CDR1 and CDR2: ENHRY, SYGVKD. The CDR3 runs to 14 residues. The CDR3: CAISVELMNTEAFF. The CDR3 nucleotides are TGTGCCATCAGTGTGGAGCTAATGAACACTGAAGCTTTCTTT.

CDR3 loop: CASSLLAQPDNEQFF. CDR3 in DNA: TGCGCCAGCAGCTTGCTAGCTCAACCAGACAATGAGCAGTTCTTC. The chain is built from TRBV5-1 and TRBJ2-1, with a tentative D call TRBD2 (5 bases). CDR1 is SGHRS and CDR2 is YFSETQ in the germline V gene. Trimming shortened V by 1 base and J by 5 bases, and 13 bases separated the two germline ends. There are 15 residues in the CDR3.

The rearrangement joins TRBV11-2 to TRBJ1-2, with 11 bases identical to TRBD1. Trimming removed 1 base from V and 11 bases from J; junction bases left unmatched: 6. The CDR3 contains 14 residues. Per germline, CDR1 SGHAT and CDR2 FQNNGV. DNA of the CDR3: TGTGCCAGCAGCTTAGCGGGACAGGGGGAGTCGTACACCTTC. Amino acids: CASSLAGQGESYTF.

V and J are TRBV7-6 and TRBJ2-5; 15 nucleotides agree with TRBD2. The CDR3 consists of 19 residues. Germline V gives CDR1 SGHVS, CDR2 FNYEAQ. The junction had 15 bases not matched to a gene; V was cut back by 0 bases and J by 10 bases. CDR3 sequence: CASSLAGLAGGPGKGGQYF. In nucleotides, the CDR3 is TGTGCCAGCAGCTTAGCGGGACTAGCGGGGGGCCCCGGCAAGGGGGGCCAGTACTTC.

The rearrangement links TRBV9 to TRBJ2-1; TRBD1 is a possible D gene (5 bases). V lost 0 bases and J 10 bases, leaving 14 bases between the germline ends. The germline V gene encodes CDR1 SGDLS and CDR2 YYNGEE. The CDR3 is 14 amino acids. The CDR3 DNA is TGTGCCAGCAGCGTAGAAAGGGGTTTCCGCGAGCAGTTCTTC. Its protein is CASSVERGFREQFF.

This clone was detected a few times. V and J are TRBV4-2 and TRBJ2-5; perhaps TRBD1 as D (6 bases). V lost 1 base to trimming and J lost 5 bases, with 17 bases between them. This CDR3 has 16 residues. The germline V gene has CDR1 LGHNA and CDR2 YNFKEQ. DNA for the CDR3: TGTGCCAGCAGCCAAGCTAACCGGGACATCGGGGAGACCCAGTACTTC. Translated: CASSQANRDIGETQYF.

The J gene is TRBJ1-5, the V gene TRBV5-4; D is ambiguous. V dropped 3 bases and J dropped 4 bases, with 11 bases sitting between them. CDR1 and CDR2 from the germline V gene are SGHNT and YYREEE (reference sequence). CDR3 length: 14 residues. CDR3 protein: CASSSHPGNQPQHF. The CDR3 nucleotides are TGTGCCAGCAGCTCCCACCCGGGAAATCAGCCCCAGCATTTT.

The V call is TRBV2, the J call TRBJ1-5; 7 bases are shared with TRBD1. Trimming at V came to 2 bases and at J to 3 bases, leaving 4 bases not matched to a gene. From germline, CDR1 is SNHLY and CDR2 FYNNEI. There are 15 residues in the CDR3. This chain's CDR3 is CASSERDSYNQPQHF. The CDR3 DNA reads TGTGCCAGCAGTGAACGGGACAGCTACAATCAGCCCCAGCATTTT.